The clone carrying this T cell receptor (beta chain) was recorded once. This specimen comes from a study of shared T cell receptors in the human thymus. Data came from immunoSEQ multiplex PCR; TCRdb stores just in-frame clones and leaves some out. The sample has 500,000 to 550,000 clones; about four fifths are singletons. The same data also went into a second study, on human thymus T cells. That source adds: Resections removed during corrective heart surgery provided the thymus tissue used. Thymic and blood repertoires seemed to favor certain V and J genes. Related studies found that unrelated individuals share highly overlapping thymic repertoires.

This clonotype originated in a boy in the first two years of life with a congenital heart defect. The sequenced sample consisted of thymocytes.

The CDR3 DNA is TGTGCCAGCAGTTACTCGTCTCAGGGGGCTTACGAGCAGTACTTC. Translation: CASSYSSQGAYEQYF. This chain joins TRBV6-5 and TRBJ2-7; TRBD1 aligns across 8 bases. The germline V gene has CDR1 MNHEY and CDR2 SVGAGI. V shed 0 bases, J shed 4 bases, and the junction held 5 bases outside the gene matches. The CDR3 runs 15 residues.